The clone carrying this T cell receptor (beta chain) came up a few times. Its antigen is still unknown. TCRdb re-analysed the 5' RACE reads in MiXCR, keeping a single row per CDR3 protein. The sample includes 550,000 to 700,000 distinct CDR3 sequences, 21% of them seen just once. The data belong to a study of identical twins. Study-wide results and caveats: In zero-insertion analyses, partial confounding could arise from invariant MAIT and iNKT cells. Reduced insertions were recorded for abundant cord blood beta clonotypes, with no such pattern in memory repertoires.

With 8 bases removed from V and 1 base from J, the gap between germline ends came to 7 bases. The CDR3 is 12 residues long. These data were also filed under a second study, of T cells expressing NK-cell markers.

The gene calls are TRBV12-3 or TRBV12-4 and TRBJ2-3; D call uncertain. This receptor was identified in a woman aged 18 to 35 in good health. Input material: PBMCs. The CDR3 reads CASAMGTDTQYF. DNA for the CDR3: TGTGCCAGCGCCATGGGCACAGATACGCAGTATTTT.